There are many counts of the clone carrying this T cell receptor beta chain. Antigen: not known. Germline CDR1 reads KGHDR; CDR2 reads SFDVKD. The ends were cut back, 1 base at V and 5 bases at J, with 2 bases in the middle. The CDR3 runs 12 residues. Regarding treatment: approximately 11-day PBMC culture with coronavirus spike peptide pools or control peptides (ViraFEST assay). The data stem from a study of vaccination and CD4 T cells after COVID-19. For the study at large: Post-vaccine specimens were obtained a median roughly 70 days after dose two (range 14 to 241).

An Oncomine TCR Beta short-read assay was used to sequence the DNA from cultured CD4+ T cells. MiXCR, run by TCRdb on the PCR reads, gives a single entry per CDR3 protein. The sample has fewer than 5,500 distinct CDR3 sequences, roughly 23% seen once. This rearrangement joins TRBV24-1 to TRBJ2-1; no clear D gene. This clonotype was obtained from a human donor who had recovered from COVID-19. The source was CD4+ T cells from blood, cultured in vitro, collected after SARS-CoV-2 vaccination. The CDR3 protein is CATSDFHNEQFF. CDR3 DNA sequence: TGTGCCACCAGTGATTTCCACAATGAGCAGTTCTTC.